The entry below describes one TCR beta chain. What it recognizes is unknown. This specimen comes from a study of regulatory T cells in long-lasting Graves disease. On the study more broadly: Over 5 years of antithyroid drugs with positive TSH receptor antibodies was taken to mean persistent Graves' disease.

Trimming removed 4 bases at V and 5 bases at J, with 15 bases between. CDR3 length: 15 residues. Germline CDR1 is SGDLS and CDR2 is YYNGEE. As to time point: persistent/refractory GD, antithyroid drugs over 5 years with positive TRAb. The TCR library used RNA extracted from PBMCs. Study outcomes and limitations: The study found TRBV28, TRBJ1-2 and TRBJ2-5 favored in persistent disease.

Construction of TCR beta libraries relied on iRepertoire HTBI primers and on Arm-PCR targeting CDR3 regions. TCRdb reanalysed the multiplex PCR reads using MiXCR and keeps one entry per CDR3 protein. Of about 450,000 distinct CDR3 sequences in the sample, around 20% are singletons; the top ten hold around 24%. This receptor was obtained from a female donor with Graves disease. The material sequenced was peripheral blood mononuclear cells (PBMCs), taken when the disease was refractory, from a patient treated with antithyroid drugs. The chain combines TRBV9 with TRBJ2-2; TRBD2 might be the D (7 bases). CDR3 bases: TGTGCCAGCAGCTCCGCGGGGGCGGAGACCGGGGAGCTGTTTTTT. Translation gives CASSSAGAETGELFF.